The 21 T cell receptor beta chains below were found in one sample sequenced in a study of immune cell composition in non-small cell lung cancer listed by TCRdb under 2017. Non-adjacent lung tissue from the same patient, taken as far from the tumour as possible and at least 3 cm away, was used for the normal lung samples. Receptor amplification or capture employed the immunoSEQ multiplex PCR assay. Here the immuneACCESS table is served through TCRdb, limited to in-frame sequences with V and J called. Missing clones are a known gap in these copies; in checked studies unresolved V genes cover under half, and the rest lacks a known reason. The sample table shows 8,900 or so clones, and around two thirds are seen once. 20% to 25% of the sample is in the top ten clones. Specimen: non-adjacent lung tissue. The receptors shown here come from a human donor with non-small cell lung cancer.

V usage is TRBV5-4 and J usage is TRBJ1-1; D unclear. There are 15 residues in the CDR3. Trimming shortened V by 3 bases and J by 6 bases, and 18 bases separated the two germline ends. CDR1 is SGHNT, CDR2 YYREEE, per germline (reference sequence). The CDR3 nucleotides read TGTGCCAGCAGCTGGGGAGGGATAGGGTCTTCTGAAGCTTTCTTT. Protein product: CASSWGGIGSSEAFF.

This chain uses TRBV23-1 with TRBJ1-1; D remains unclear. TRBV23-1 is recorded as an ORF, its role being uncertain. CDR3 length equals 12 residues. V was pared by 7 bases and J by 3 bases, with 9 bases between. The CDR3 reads CASTRRDTEAFF. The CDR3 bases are TGCGCCAGCACCCGGAGGGACACTGAAGCTTTCTTT.

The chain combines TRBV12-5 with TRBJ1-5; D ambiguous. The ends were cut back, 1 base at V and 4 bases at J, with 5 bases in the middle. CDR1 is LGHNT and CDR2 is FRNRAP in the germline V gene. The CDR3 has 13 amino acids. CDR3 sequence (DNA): TGTGCTAGTGGTTTGGAATATAATCAGCCCCAGCATTTT. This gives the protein CASGLEYNQPQHF.

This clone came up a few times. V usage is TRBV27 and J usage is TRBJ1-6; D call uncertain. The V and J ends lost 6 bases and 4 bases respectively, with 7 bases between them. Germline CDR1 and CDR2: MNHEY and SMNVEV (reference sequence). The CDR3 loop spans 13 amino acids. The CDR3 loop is CASSTDYNSPLHF. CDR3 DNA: TGTGCCAGCAGCACAGATTATAATTCACCCCTCCACTTT.

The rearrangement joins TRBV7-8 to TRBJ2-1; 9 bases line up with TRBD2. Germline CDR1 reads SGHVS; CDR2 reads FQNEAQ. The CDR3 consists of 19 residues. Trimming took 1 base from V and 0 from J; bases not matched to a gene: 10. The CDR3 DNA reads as TGTGCCAGCAGCTTAGGCAGTAGCGGGGGCTTCGTCTCCTACAATGAGCAGTTCTTC. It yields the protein CASSLGSSGGFVSYNEQFF. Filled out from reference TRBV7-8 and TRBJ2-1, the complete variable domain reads GAGVSQSPRYKVAKRGQDVALRCDPISGHVSLFWYQQALGQGPEFLTYFQNEAQLDKSGLPSDRFFAERPEGSVSTLKIQRTQQEDSAVYLCASSLGSSGGFVSYNEQFFGPGTRLTVL.

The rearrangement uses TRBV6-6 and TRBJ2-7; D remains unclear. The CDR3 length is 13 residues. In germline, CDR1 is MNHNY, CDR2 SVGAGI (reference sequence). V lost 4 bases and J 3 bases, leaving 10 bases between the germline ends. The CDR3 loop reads CASSSVPYYEQYF. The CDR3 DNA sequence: TGTGCCAGCAGTTCGGTCCCTTACTACGAGCAGTACTTC.

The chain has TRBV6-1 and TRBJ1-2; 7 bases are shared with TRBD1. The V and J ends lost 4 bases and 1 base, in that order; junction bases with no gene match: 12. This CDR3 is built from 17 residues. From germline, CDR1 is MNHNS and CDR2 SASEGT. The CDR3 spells CASSGWTGRTINYGYTF. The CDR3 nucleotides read TGTGCCAGCAGTGGCTGGACAGGACGAACAATTAACTATGGCTACACCTTC.

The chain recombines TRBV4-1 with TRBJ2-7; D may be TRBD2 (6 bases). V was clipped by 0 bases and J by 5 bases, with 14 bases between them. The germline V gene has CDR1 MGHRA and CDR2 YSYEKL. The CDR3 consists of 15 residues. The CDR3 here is CASSQDKAGKNEQYF. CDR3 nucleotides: TGCGCCAGCAGCCAAGATAAGGCGGGGAAGAACGAGCAGTACTTC.

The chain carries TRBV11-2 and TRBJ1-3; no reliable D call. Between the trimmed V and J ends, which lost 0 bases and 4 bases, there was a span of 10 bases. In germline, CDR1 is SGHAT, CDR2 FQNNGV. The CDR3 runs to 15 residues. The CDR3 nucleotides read TGTGCCAGCAGCTTAGATTTAGAGAGAGGAAACACCATATATTTT. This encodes CASSLDLERGNTIYF.

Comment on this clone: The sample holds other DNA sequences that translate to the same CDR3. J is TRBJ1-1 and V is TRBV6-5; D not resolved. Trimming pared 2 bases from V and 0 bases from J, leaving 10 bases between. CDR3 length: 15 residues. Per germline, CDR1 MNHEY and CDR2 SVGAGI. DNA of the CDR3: TGTGCCAGCAGTTACGATCCAGGATTGAACACTGAAGCTTTCTTT. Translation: CASSYDPGLNTEAFF.

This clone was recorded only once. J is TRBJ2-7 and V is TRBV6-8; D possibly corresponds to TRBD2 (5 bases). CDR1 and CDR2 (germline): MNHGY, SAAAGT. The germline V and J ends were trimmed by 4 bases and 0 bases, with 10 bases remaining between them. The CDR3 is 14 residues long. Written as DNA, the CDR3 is TGTGCCAGCAGTTCGACGGGGAGCTCCTACGAGCAGTACTTC. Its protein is CASSSTGSSYEQYF.

Here the CDR3 reads CASSLDWAPNSPLHF. DNA of the CDR3: TGTGCCAGCAGCTTAGATTGGGCACCTAATTCACCCCTCCACTTT. The chain uses TRBV7-2 and TRBJ1-6; D remains ambiguous. V lost 1 base and J 6 bases, leaving 10 bases between the germline ends. CDR1 is SGHTA and CDR2 is FQGNSA in the germline V gene. This CDR3 is 15 amino acids long.

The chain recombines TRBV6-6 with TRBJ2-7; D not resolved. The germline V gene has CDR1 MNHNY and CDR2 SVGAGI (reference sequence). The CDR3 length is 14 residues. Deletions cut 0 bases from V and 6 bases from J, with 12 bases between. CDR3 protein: CASSYSRSLLEQYF. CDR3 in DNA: TGTGCCAGCAGTTACTCGAGAAGCCTGCTCGAGCAGTACTTC.

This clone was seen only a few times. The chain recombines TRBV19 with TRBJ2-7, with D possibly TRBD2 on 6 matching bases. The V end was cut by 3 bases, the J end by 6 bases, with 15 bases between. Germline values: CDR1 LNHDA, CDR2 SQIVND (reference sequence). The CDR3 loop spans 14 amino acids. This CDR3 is CASSIRTLGGEQYF. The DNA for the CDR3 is TGTGCCAGTAGTATTAGGACGCTGGGGGGCGAGCAGTACTTC.

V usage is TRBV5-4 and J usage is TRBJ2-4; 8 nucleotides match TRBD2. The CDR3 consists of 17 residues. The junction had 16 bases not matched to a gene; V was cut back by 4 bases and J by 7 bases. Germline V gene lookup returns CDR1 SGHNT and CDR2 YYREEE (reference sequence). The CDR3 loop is CASSPLALGGGTNIQYF. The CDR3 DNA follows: TGTGCCAGCAGCCCACTGGCCCTCGGGGGGGGTACGAACATTCAGTACTTC.

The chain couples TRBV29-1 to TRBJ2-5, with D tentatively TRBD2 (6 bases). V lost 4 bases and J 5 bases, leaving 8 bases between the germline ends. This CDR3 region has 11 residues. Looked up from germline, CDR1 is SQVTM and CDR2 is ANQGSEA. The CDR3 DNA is TGCAGCGTTGGAGGAGGGGAGACCCAGTACTTC. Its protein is CSVGGGETQYF.

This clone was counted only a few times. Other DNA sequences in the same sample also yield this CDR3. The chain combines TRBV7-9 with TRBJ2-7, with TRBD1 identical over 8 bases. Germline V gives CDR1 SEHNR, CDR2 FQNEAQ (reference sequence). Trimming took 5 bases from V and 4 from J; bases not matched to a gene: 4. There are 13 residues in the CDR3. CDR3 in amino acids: CASSLGTGYEQYF. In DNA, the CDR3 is TGTGCCAGCAGCCTCGGGACAGGTTACGAGCAGTACTTC.

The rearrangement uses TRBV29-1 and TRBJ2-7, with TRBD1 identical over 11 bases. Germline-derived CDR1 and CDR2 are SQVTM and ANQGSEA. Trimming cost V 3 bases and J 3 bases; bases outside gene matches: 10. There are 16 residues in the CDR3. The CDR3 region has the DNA TGCAGCGTTGACTCGGGTTCTGGGACAGGGGGCTACGAGCAGTACTTC. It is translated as CSVDSGSGTGGYEQYF.

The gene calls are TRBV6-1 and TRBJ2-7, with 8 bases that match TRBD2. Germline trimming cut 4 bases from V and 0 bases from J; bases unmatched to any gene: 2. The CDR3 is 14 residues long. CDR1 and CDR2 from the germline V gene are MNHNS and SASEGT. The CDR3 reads CASSARGDSYEQYF. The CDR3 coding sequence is TGTGCCAGCAGTGCGCGGGGGGACTCCTACGAGCAGTACTTC.

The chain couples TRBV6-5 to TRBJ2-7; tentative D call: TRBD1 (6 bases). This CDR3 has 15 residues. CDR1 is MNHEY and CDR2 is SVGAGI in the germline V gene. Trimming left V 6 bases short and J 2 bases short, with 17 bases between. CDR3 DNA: TGTGCCAGCAGATCAGGGGCCAACTCCCCCTACGAGCAGTACTTC. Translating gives CASRSGANSPYEQYF.

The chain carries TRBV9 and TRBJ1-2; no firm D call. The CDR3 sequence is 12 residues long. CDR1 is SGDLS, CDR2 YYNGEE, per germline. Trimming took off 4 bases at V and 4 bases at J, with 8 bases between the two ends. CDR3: CASSRSTYGYTF. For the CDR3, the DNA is TGTGCCAGCAGCCGGAGTACCTATGGCTACACCTTC.